This T cell receptor beta chain derives from a study of T cell changes during pregnancy in multiple sclerosis. TCRdb keeps only in-frame clones here, not all; method: immunoSEQ multiplex PCR. The table has 45,000 or so clones, approximately 90% seen once. V lost 2 bases, J lost 1 base, and 9 bases stayed unmatched. The V gene's germline CDR1 is LGHNT and CDR2 FRNRAP. The CDR3 is 19 amino acids. The rearrangement links TRBV12-5 to TRBJ1-6; 9 nucleotides line up with TRBD1. The sequence was collected from a female donor in good health, enrolled as a control in a pregnancy study. The sequencing used CD8+ T cells from peripheral blood mononuclear cells, collected after pregnancy. CDR3 sequence reads: CASGLTRTGDVSYNSPLHF. Here the CDR3 DNA reads TGTGCTAGTGGTTTGACACGGACAGGGGATGTGTCCTATAATTCACCCCTCCACTTT.